This T cell receptor beta chain appears in the sequencing data of a study of blood T cell repertoires in COVID-19. Study in general: PBMCs, B-cell-depleted T cells, or T cells provided the cDNA or gDNA that made up the material.

The CDR3 extends over 14 amino acids. Losses at the gene ends were 4 bases for V and 4 bases for J; bases not matched to a gene: 5. Germline CDR1 SGHDT, CDR2 YYEEEE. Assay: immunoSEQ multiplex PCR; the TCRdb copy retains only in-frame clones and omits some. The table lists approximately 33,000 clones, roughly 78% of them singletons. The rearrangement links TRBV5-6 to TRBJ1-2, with 9 bases lining up with TRBD1. The source material was peripheral blood. The clonotype was recovered from a man between 70 and 80 years old with acute or convalescent COVID-19. DNA for the CDR3: TGTGCCAGCAGCGTGGGACAGGGTACCTATGGCTACACCTTC. It specifies CASSVGQGTYGYTF.